These T cell receptor beta chains were read from a single sample in a study of beta chain features in type 1 diabetes. This table comes from immunoSEQ multiplex PCR, and its TCRdb copy is limited to in-frame clones, with some not included. Here the sample spans 250,000 to 350,000 clones, around 15% being singletons. Material for sequencing was central memory CD4+ T cells from blood. The receptors stem from a man aged 30 to 45 in good health. Both conserved end residues are part of each CDR3.

j_call | v_call | cdr3_aa
TRBJ2-1 | TRBV11-2 | CASTPVGVGYNEQFF
TRBJ1-3 | TRBV4-1 | CASSQEWTGGSGNTIYF
TRBJ2-4 | TRBV30 | CAWGGEGKNIQYF
TRBJ1-2 | TRBV27 | CASSSVNRGYTF
TRBJ1-3 | TRBV10-3 | CAISQGAGNTIYF
TRBJ2-5 | TRBV9 | CASSVSDQETQYF
TRBJ1-2 | TRBV7-2 | CASSLGPSINGYTF
TRBJ1-6 | TRBV6-6 | CASRHQNSPLHF
TRBJ1-2 | TRBV5-5 | CASSLEWDYGYTF
TRBJ2-1 | TRBV2 | CASRGDASSYNEQFF
TRBJ1-1 | TRBV19 | CASSITGGTEAFF